The clone carrying this TCR beta chain was counted a few times. The antigen is undetermined. The entry originates in a study of CD8 T cells in ankylosing spondylitis. Construction of TCR beta libraries was performed using quantitative 5'-RACE with molecular barcodes. TCRdb analysed the 5' RACE reads with MiXCR anew, one entry per CDR3 protein. The sample contains around 94,000 distinct CDR3 sequences, roughly 10% of which appear only once. General study findings and limits: A motif in TCR beta, a set of several highly homologous variants, appeared characteristic of ankylosing spondylitis blood. Certain motif variants had earlier appeared in reactive arthritis synovial fluid and blood.

Germline V CDR1 and CDR2: SGHAT, FQNNGV. The CDR3 runs to 15 residues. The V gene end was trimmed by 2 bases and the J gene end by 10 bases; junction bases not matched to a gene: 9. The receptor was derived from a male donor with ankylosing spondylitis. Sample: blood, either unsorted or a sorted T cell fraction (not recorded which). The chain combines TRBV11-2 with TRBJ2-1, with 9 nucleotides matching TRBD2. CDR3 amino acids: CASSLSSGRIAEQFF. The CDR3 nucleotides are TGTGCCAGCAGCTTAAGCAGCGGGAGGATCGCGGAGCAGTTCTTC.